This note documents a single TCR beta chain sequence. This record belongs to a study of blood T cells in healthy people across ages. Primed by a sample-barcoded 5' primer and a J-beta primer mix, a second PCR proceeded for 7 to 11 cycles. In TCRdb, the 5' RACE reads were re-called with MiXCR into one record per CDR3 protein. The sample lists over a million distinct CDR3 sequences; 40% to 50% were seen once. The length of the CDR3 is 14 residues. The germline CDR1 and CDR2 sequences are KGHSH and LQKENI. Between the trimmed V and J ends, which lost 4 bases and 5 bases, there was a span of 12 bases. Sequencing input: blood. The V and J genes are TRBV18 and TRBJ1-5, with D maybe TRBD1 (6 bases). This sequence was found in a woman between 18 and 30 years old in good health. This CDR3 reads CASSLQGSDQPQHF. Written as DNA, the CDR3 is TGTGCCAGCTCACTACAGGGTTCTGATCAGCCCCAGCATTTT.